What follows are 26 T cell receptor beta chains derived from one specimen sequenced in a study of shared clonotypes between healthy human individuals. TCRdb keeps only in-frame clones here, not all; method: immunoSEQ multiplex PCR. The data show some 1,400,000 clones, around 95% seen once. The sample comprised naive CD4+ T cells sorted from blood. Documented subset: CD45RA+ positively selected. The receptor set was obtained from a young man in good health.

The chain is built from TRBV10-3 and TRBJ2-2; the D gene is possibly TRBD2 (6 bases). The germline V gene encodes CDR1 ENHRY and CDR2 SYGVKD. The CDR3 is 15 residues long. V was trimmed by 0 bases and J by 9 bases, leaving 14 bases between them. CDR3 bases: TGTGCCATCAGTGAGTCGCTTCCCGGCGGGAGGGAGCTGTTTTTT. Encoded protein: CAISESLPGGRELFF.

This chain joins TRBV7-9 and TRBJ1-1, with a tentative D call TRBD1 (5 bases). This CDR3 comprises 17 residues. Germline V gene sequence: CDR1 SEHNR, CDR2 FQNEAQ (reference sequence). V gave up 3 bases and J gave up 4 bases, with 21 bases separating them. The CDR3 loop reads CASSLAGGRGEGTEAFF. DNA for the CDR3: TGTGCCAGCAGCTTGGCAGGTGGGAGAGGGGAGGGCACTGAAGCTTTCTTT.

This clone was seen once. J is TRBJ2-1 and V is TRBV11-2; no firm D call. Germline assignment: CDR1 SGHAT and CDR2 FQNNGV. The CDR3 covers 15 residues. V lost 4 bases and J lost 0, with 10 bases in between. Here the CDR3 reads CASSSRTLSYNEQFF. CDR3 in DNA: TGTGCCAGCAGCTCAAGGACGCTCTCCTACAATGAGCAGTTCTTC. The full variable domain, with the rest looked up from reference TRBV11-2 and TRBJ2-1, is EAGVAQSPRYKIIEKRQSVAFWCNPISGHATLYWYQQILGQGPKLLIQFQNNGVVDDSQLPKDRFSAERLKGVDSTLKIQPAKLEDSAVYLCASSSRTLSYNEQFFGPGTRLTVL.

V and J are TRBV5-6 and TRBJ2-3, with 13 bases that match TRBD2. The J segment lost 4 bases and the V segment lost 6 bases, leaving 5 bases of the junction unmatched. In germline, CDR1 is SGHDT, CDR2 YYEEEE. The length of the CDR3 is 15 residues. The CDR3, as DNA: TGTGCCAGCATCCGGACTAGCGGGAGCGCAGATACGCAGTATTTT. Its translation: CASIRTSGSADTQYF.

The chain is built from TRBV10-1 and TRBJ2-3, with 11 bases that match TRBD1. V shed 3 bases and J 3 bases; nucleotides not matched to a gene: 5. Germline V CDR1 and CDR2: WNHNN, SYGVQD (reference sequence). The CDR3 totals 16 residues. CDR3 residues: CASSEPGQGATDTQYF. CDR3 bases: TGCGCCAGCAGTGAACCCGGACAGGGGGCGACAGATACGCAGTATTTT.

J is TRBJ2-3 and V is TRBV9; TRBD2 aligns across 7 bases. The CDR3 contains 16 residues. J gave up 6 bases and V 4 bases, and 14 bases lay outside the gene matches. CDR1 is SGDLS, CDR2 YYNGEE, per germline. CDR3 DNA sequence: TGTGCCAGCAGCCCCCAGGGAGCGGGACTTTACGATACGCAGTATTTT. This codes for CASSPQGAGLYDTQYF. Looking up the rest from reference TRBV9 and TRBJ2-3 gives the full variable domain: DSGVTQTPKHLITATGQRVTLRCSPRSGDLSVYWYQQSLDQGLQFLIQYYNGEERAKGNILERFSAQQFPDLHSELNLSSLELGDSALYFCASSPQGAGLYDTQYFGPGTRLTVL.

This rearrangement joins TRBV7-9 to TRBJ1-2; D uncertain. The ends were cut back, 7 bases at V and 8 bases at J, with 20 bases in the middle. The CDR3 covers 14 residues. Germline assignment: CDR1 SEHNR and CDR2 FQNEAQ (reference sequence). CDR3 sequence (DNA): TGTGCCAGCACCCTCCGGACCTCTAAGGGCGGCTACACCTTC. Residues: CASTLRTSKGGYTF.

The chain couples TRBV7-2 to TRBJ2-5, with a tentative D call TRBD2 (6 bases). V gave up 5 bases and J gave up 3 bases, with 13 bases separating them. The V gene's germline CDR1 is SGHTA and CDR2 FQGNSA. The CDR3 is 14 amino acids. CDR3 DNA sequence: TGTGCCAGCAGCCCGCGACTAGTCGAAGAGACCCAGTACTTC. This translates into CASSPRLVEETQYF.

The chain links TRBV14 to TRBJ1-1, with 7 bases that match TRBD1. V was pared by 3 bases and J by 2 bases, with 6 bases of the junction left unmatched. CDR1 is SGHDN and CDR2 is FVKESK in the germline V gene. This CDR3 region has 15 residues. The CDR3 nucleotides are TGTGCCAGCAGCCAGCTTGACAGGGATAACACTGAAGCTTTCTTT. This encodes CASSQLDRDNTEAFF.

The chain joins TRBV9 to TRBJ2-1; D might be TRBD2 (6 bases). Germline CDR1 and CDR2: SGDLS and YYNGEE. Trimming removed 3 bases at V and 1 base at J, with 11 bases between. CDR3 length: 15 residues. The CDR3 region is CASSETSLSYNEQFF. CDR3 sequence (DNA): TGTGCCAGCAGCGAAACTAGCCTGTCCTACAATGAGCAGTTCTTC.

V usage is TRBV7-9 and J usage is TRBJ2-7; D might be TRBD1 (6 bases). This CDR3 is 16 amino acids long. The V gene's germline CDR1 is SEHNR and CDR2 FQNEAQ (reference sequence). The V end was cut by 5 bases, the J end by 2 bases, with 19 bases between. CDR3 DNA: TGTGCCAGCAGCCAGAGACGTCGGGACACTCCCTACGAGCAGTACTTC. Translation gives CASSQRRRDTPYEQYF.

The rearrangement uses TRBV6-1 and TRBJ2-7; 12 bases match TRBD2. The junction had 10 bases not matched to a gene; V was cut back by 4 bases and J by 3 bases. Germline V gene data show CDR1 as MNHNS and CDR2 as SASEGT. The CDR3 extends over 17 amino acids. The CDR3 is CASSVRLAGARIYEQYF. CDR3 DNA sequence: TGTGCCAGCAGTGTTAGACTAGCGGGAGCTAGGATCTACGAGCAGTACTTC.

The chain combines TRBV12-2 with TRBJ1-4; TRBD1, the table's D call, lacks a check against the DNA. TRBV12-2 is a pseudogene segment. The CDR3 spans 15 residues. The CDR3 sequence is CASRLARDRHQKLFF. The CDR3 DNA is TGTGCAAGTCGCTTAGCACGGGACAGGCACCAAAAACTGTTTTTT.

The rearrangement uses TRBV5-1 and TRBJ2-3; no clear D. CDR1 and CDR2 (germline): SGHRS, YFSETQ. V was pared by 5 bases and J by 2 bases, with 15 bases between. CDR3 size: 15 residues. CDR3 nucleotide sequence: TGCGCCAGCAGGCCAGATCTTCCCTTCACAGATACGCAGTATTTT. Residues: CASRPDLPFTDTQYF. The whole variable domain, filled in from reference TRBV5-1 and TRBJ2-3, reads KAGVTQTPRYLIKTRGQQVTLSCSPISGHRSVSWYQQTPGQGLQFLFEYFSETQRNKGNFPGRFSGRQFSNSRSEMNVSTLELGDSALYLCASRPDLPFTDTQYFGPGTRLTVL.

The gene calls are TRBV9 and TRBJ1-1; the D is unclear. CDR1 and CDR2 (germline): SGDLS, YYNGEE. V was trimmed by 0 bases and J by 2 bases, leaving 11 bases between them. The CDR3 consists of 15 residues. The CDR3 DNA reads TGTGCCAGCAGCGTAGCTGTGGCGGCAAACACTGAAGCTTTCTTT. Amino acid sequence: CASSVAVAANTEAFF.

This rearrangement joins TRBV16 to TRBJ1-1; D is undetermined. CDR3 length: 11 residues. Germline V gene data show CDR1 as KGHSY and CDR2 as FQNENV. V was pared by 3 bases and J by 6 bases, with 5 bases between. DNA for the CDR3: TGTGCCAGCAGCCATTTCGCTGAAGCTTTCTTT. It encodes CASSHFAEAFF.

The chain couples TRBV4-3 to TRBJ2-1; D possibly corresponds to TRBD2 (6 bases). CDR1 and CDR2 (germline): LGHNA, YSLEER. V gave up 1 base and J gave up 2 bases, with 15 bases separating them. The CDR3 sequence is 17 residues long. CDR3 region: CASSQASREWAYNEQFF. The CDR3 DNA is TGCGCCAGCAGCCAAGCTTCTCGGGAGTGGGCCTACAATGAGCAGTTCTTC.

The table lists this clone with a count of one. The chain uses TRBV5-4 and TRBJ2-5, with 12 bases that match TRBD2. Germline trimming cut 4 bases from V and 4 bases from J; bases unmatched to any gene: 8. Per germline, CDR1 SGHNT and CDR2 YYREEE (reference sequence). This CDR3 is 16 amino acids long. The CDR3 nucleotides are TGTGCCAGCAGCGCAAGACTAGCGGGAGTGGGAGAGACCCAGTACTTC. Its protein is CASSARLAGVGETQYF.

This chain connects TRBV14 to TRBJ2-2; the match to TRBD1 covers 10 bases. Trimming cost V 2 bases and J 8 bases; bases outside gene matches: 14. This CDR3 has 18 residues. CDR1 is SGHDN and CDR2 is FVKESK in the germline V gene. The DNA for the CDR3 is TGTGCCAGCAGCCAACTGGCGGGACAGGGGCCTTCTTCGGGGGAGCTGTTTTTT. Translated: CASSQLAGQGPSSGELFF.

The rearrangement joins TRBV9 to TRBJ2-7, with D perhaps matching TRBD1 (6 bases). The CDR3 totals 16 residues. Germline V gene lookup returns CDR1 SGDLS and CDR2 YYNGEE. V was trimmed by 0 bases and J by 6 bases, leaving 19 bases between them. This chain's CDR3 is CASSVGVGQGPGEQYF. The CDR3 coding sequence is TGTGCCAGCAGCGTAGGGGTGGGACAAGGACCCGGCGAGCAGTACTTC.

This sequence joins TRBV29-1 and TRBJ2-7, with TRBD2 matching over 7 bases. J lost 3 bases, V lost 8 bases, and 13 bases had no gene match. CDR1 and CDR2 (germline): SQVTM, ANQGSEA. This CDR3 is built from 14 residues. The CDR3 loop reads CSTMQASGNYEQYF. Here the CDR3 DNA reads TGCAGCACAATGCAGGCTAGCGGAAACTACGAGCAGTACTTC.

To note about this clone: Its ends do not fully match the called genes, so a read error is possible. Other nucleotide sequences in the sample specify the same CDR3. The genes are TRBV7-2 and TRBJ1-2; no firm D call. This CDR3 region has 15 residues. Germline-derived CDR1 and CDR2 are SGHTA and FQGNSA. Written as DNA, the CDR3 is TGTGCCAGCAGCCCTCCGTTTCCTCTTAACTATGGCTACACCTTT. Protein: CASSPPFPLNYGYTF.

The CDR3 DNA reads as TGTGCCAGCAGCCCCCGTGATCGCCGAAACACCATATATTTT. Its protein is CASSPRDRRNTIYF. The chain links TRBV6-5 to TRBJ1-3, with no clear D. Germline CDR1 reads MNHEY; CDR2 reads SVGAGI. Trimming removed 6 bases from V and 5 bases from J, with 14 bases in between. The CDR3 covers 14 residues.

In its sample, this clone was seen once. The V call is TRBV5-6, the J call TRBJ2-7; no clear D. Trimming removed 4 bases at V and 7 bases at J, with 12 bases between. From germline, CDR1 is SGHDT and CDR2 YYEEEE. The length of the CDR3 is 12 residues. This CDR3 reads CASSKTPREQYF. CDR3 nucleotide sequence: TGTGCCAGCAGCAAGACCCCCCGTGAGCAGTACTTC.

The rearrangement uses TRBV11-2 and TRBJ1-1; weak D call: TRBD1 (5 bases). The CDR3 is made up of 14 amino acids. Germline assignment: CDR1 SGHAT and CDR2 FQNNGV. Between the trimmed V and J ends, which lost 5 bases and 1 base, there was a span of 11 bases. For the CDR3, the DNA is TGTGCCAGCAGCATGGGGACGTCGAACACTGAAGCTTTCTTT. Encoded protein: CASSMGTSNTEAFF.

The J gene is TRBJ2-7, the V gene TRBV19; no firm D call. The CDR3 has 16 residues. Looked up from germline, CDR1 is LNHDA and CDR2 is SQIVND (reference sequence). V was pared by 0 bases and J by 4 bases, with 16 bases between. CDR3 DNA sequence: TGTGCCAGTAGTATAGATCTCGTGGCTAGTCGGTACGAGCAGTACTTC. Translated, it gives CASSIDLVASRYEQYF.